These 32 T cell receptor beta chains were all obtained from the same sample, sequenced in a study of PD-1 blockade in classical Hodgkin lymphoma. Each patient's relapse followed autologous stem cell transplantation, and brentuximab vedotin exposure varied. Assay used: immunoSEQ multiplex PCR; TCRdb lists only in-frame clones, some missing. The data hold tens of thousands of clones, with roughly 89% observed a single time. The sample in question was peripheral blood mononuclear cells (PBMCs), obtained at baseline. The receptor source for this set is a human donor with classical Hodgkin lymphoma.

This chain uses TRBV30 with TRBJ2-6; 7 positions agree with TRBD1. The germline V gene has CDR1 GTSNPN and CDR2 SVGIG (reference sequence). The CDR3 runs 16 residues. V lost 2 bases, J lost 0 bases, and 4 bases stayed unmatched. The CDR3 nucleotides are TGTGCCTGGAGTTGGACAGGAACCTCTGGGGCCAACGTCCTGACTTTC. Translated: CAWSWTGTSGANVLTF.

Turning to this clone: Germline is not matched at one junction end, which may reflect a read error. The chain combines TRBV5-1 with TRBJ2-7, with D maybe TRBD1 (6 bases). CDR1 is SGHRS, CDR2 YFSETQ, per germline. The CDR3 is made up of 16 amino acids. The CDR3, as DNA: TGTGCCAGCAGCTTGGTCACCTGGGACATCGGCTACGAGCAGTACTTC. It specifies CASSLVTWDIGYEQYF.

This clone was seen more than once but under ten times. The chain recombines TRBV28 with TRBJ1-2, with 8 bases fitting TRBD1. Losses at the gene ends were 3 bases for V and 2 bases for J; bases not matched to a gene: 2. CDR1 is MDHEN and CDR2 is SYDVKM in the germline V gene. The CDR3 runs 14 residues. CDR3 sequence (DNA): TGTGCCAGCAGTTTTCGGACAGGGAACTATGGCTACACCTTC. Amino acid sequence: CASSFRTGNYGYTF.

The chain is built from TRBV7-9 and TRBJ1-5, with unresolved D. This CDR3 spans 14 amino acids. Trimming took off 1 base at V and 2 bases at J, with 6 bases between the two ends. Germline CDR1 reads SEHNR; CDR2 reads FQNEAQ (reference sequence). The CDR3 bases are TGTGCCAGCAGCTTAGGGTTCGGCAATCAGCCCCAGCATTTT. Its protein is CASSLGFGNQPQHF.

The CDR3 region is CASSPISPEQFF. The CDR3, as DNA: TGTGCCAGCAGCCCAATAAGCCCTGAGCAGTTCTTC. This rearrangement joins TRBV11-2 to TRBJ2-1; D is ambiguous. Germline V gives CDR1 SGHAT, CDR2 FQNNGV. Trimming removed 5 bases at V and 9 bases at J, with 11 bases between. The CDR3 sequence is 12 residues long.

The chain employs TRBV6-5 and TRBJ2-7; 7 nucleotides line up with TRBD2. J lost 6 bases, V lost 4 bases, and 6 bases had no gene match. Germline V gene lookup returns CDR1 MNHEY and CDR2 SVGAGI. The CDR3 length is 13 residues. The CDR3 sequence: CASSLGLFREQYF. The CDR3 coding sequence is TGTGCCAGCAGTTTGGGACTATTTCGCGAGCAGTACTTC.

The CDR3 DNA follows: TGTGCCAGCAGCGCCGGGGGGGCCCCGATGATCTTTTTCGAGCAGTACTTC. This translates into CASSAGGAPMIFFEQYF. The rearrangement links TRBV7-9 to TRBJ2-7; 8 bases match TRBD2. Per the germline V gene, CDR1 is SEHNR and CDR2 is FQNEAQ (reference sequence). V was pared by 5 bases and J by 6 bases, with 18 bases of the junction left unmatched. There are 17 residues in the CDR3.

CDR3 residues: CASSFSGAPSYEQYF. CDR3 DNA: TGTGCCAGCAGCTTTTCGGGAGCCCCCTCCTACGAGCAGTACTTC. The chain carries TRBV5-4 and TRBJ2-7; a weak D match, TRBD2 (6 bases). V lost 2 bases, J lost 0 bases, and 12 bases lay in between. The germline V gene has CDR1 SGHNT and CDR2 YYREEE (reference sequence). The CDR3 has 15 amino acids.

The chain employs TRBV7-6 and TRBJ2-7; no clear D gene. The CDR3 spans 14 residues. Germline CDR1 SGHVS, CDR2 FNYEAQ. The ends were cut back, 1 base at V and 4 bases at J, with 11 bases in the middle. The CDR3 sequence: CASSLEGLSYEQYF. CDR3 bases: TGTGCCAGCAGCTTAGAGGGTCTGAGTTACGAGCAGTACTTC.

The chain combines TRBV5-6 with TRBJ1-4, with D possibly being TRBD1 (6 bases). Trimming cost V 4 bases and J 8 bases, with 18 bases left between them. CDR3 size: 15 residues. Germline V gene data show CDR1 as SGHDT and CDR2 as YYEEEE. The CDR3 sequence: CASSRRGARKEKLFF. CDR3 nucleotide sequence: TGTGCCAGCAGCCGGAGGGGGGCGAGAAAAGAAAAACTGTTTTTT.

The count of this clone is one. The chain recombines TRBV5-1 with TRBJ1-1; tentatively, D is TRBD1 (5 bases). The length of the CDR3 is 12 residues. The V and J ends lost 3 bases and 4 bases respectively, with 7 bases between them. Germline CDR1 and CDR2: SGHRS and YFSETQ. In DNA, the CDR3 is TGCGCCAGCAGCTCCGGGGGCACTGAAGCTTTCTTT. Protein: CASSSGGTEAFF.

V gene TRBV19 combines with J gene TRBJ2-1; 7 bases fit TRBD2. Trimming cost V 5 bases and J 8 bases; bases outside gene matches: 9. In germline, CDR1 is LNHDA, CDR2 SQIVND (reference sequence). CDR3 length: 14 residues. CDR3 in amino acids: CASSFVTGGDEQFF. DNA for the CDR3: TGTGCCAGTAGTTTTGTGACGGGAGGAGATGAGCAGTTCTTC.

The chain uses TRBV4-1 and TRBJ2-1, with 7 positions matching TRBD2. Germline CDR1 is MGHRA and CDR2 is YSYEKL. V dropped 3 bases and J dropped 4; count of bases not matched to a gene: 6. The CDR3 spans 15 residues. CDR3 nucleotide sequence: TGCGCCAGCAGCCATCCAAGCGGGGATTACAATGAGCAGTTCTTC. Residues: CASSHPSGDYNEQFF.

The V call is TRBV29-1, the J call TRBJ1-2; no clear D. This CDR3 contains 13 residues. Per germline, CDR1 SQVTM and CDR2 ANQGSEA. V gave up 3 bases and J gave up 8 bases, with 16 bases separating them. CDR3 DNA sequence: TGCAGCGTTGAGAGGAGCCCCCAGCAGGGCTACACCTTC. Translation gives CSVERSPQQGYTF.

This clone has only one observation. The rearrangement links TRBV7-9 to TRBJ1-2, with 9 bases identical to TRBD1. Germline V gives CDR1 SEHNR, CDR2 FQNEAQ (reference sequence). This CDR3 is built from 15 residues. J was trimmed by 8 bases and V by 2 bases; bases with no gene match: 9. The CDR3 DNA reads TGTGCCAGCAGCTTATCCGGGACAGGGCACCAGGGCTACACCTTC. Its translation is CASSLSGTGHQGYTF. The variable domain in full, with the rest retrieved from reference TRBV7-9 and TRBJ1-2, is DTGVSQNPRHKITKRGQNVTFRCDPISEHNRLYWYRQTLGQGPEFLTYFQNEAQLEKSRLLSDRFSAERPKGSFSTLEIQRTEQGDSAMYLCASSLSGTGHQGYTFGSGTRLTVV.

The chain links TRBV6-6 to TRBJ2-1; no clear D. Trimming took off 2 bases at V and 9 bases at J, with 17 bases between the two ends. Germline CDR1 MNHNY, CDR2 SVGAGI (reference sequence). The CDR3 loop spans 15 amino acids. The CDR3 DNA sequence: TGTGCCAGCAGTTACCCTATCTCCGGGCTGGGTGAGCAGTTCTTC. It encodes CASSYPISGLGEQFF.

The chain has TRBV30 and TRBJ1-2, with TRBD1 identical over 8 bases. The CDR3 runs 15 residues. With V trimmed by 1 base and J by 6 bases, 10 bases remained unmatched. Germline V CDR1 and CDR2: GTSNPN, SVGIG (reference sequence). The CDR3 coding sequence is TGTGCCTGGAGTGGAATTTTCGGACAGGGTCATGGCTACACCTTC. This translates into CAWSGIFGQGHGYTF.

There are a few counts of this clone. The chain combines TRBV19 with TRBJ1-3, with D tentatively TRBD1 (5 bases). Germline lookup yields CDR1 LNHDA and CDR2 SQIVND (reference sequence). Trimming left V 6 bases short and J 0 bases short, with 15 bases between. The CDR3 consists of 16 residues. The CDR3 nucleotides are TGTGCCAGTAGCCGCTGGGGCGTTGACTCTGGAAACACCATATATTTT. It yields the protein CASSRWGVDSGNTIYF.

The chain links TRBV5-1 to TRBJ1-1; D is perhaps TRBD1 (5 bases). CDR1 is SGHRS, CDR2 YFSETQ, per germline. The V end lost 0 bases, the J end lost 5 bases, and 14 bases lay between the germline ends. The CDR3 is 15 residues long. CDR3 coding DNA: TGCGCCAGCAGCTTGGACAGGTCGGTTCGAACTGAAGCTTTCTTT. Translation gives CASSLDRSVRTEAFF.

This clone was seen a single time. V is TRBV9 and J is TRBJ2-2; possibly TRBD2 for D (6 bases). Trimming cost V 0 bases and J 5 bases, with 14 bases left between them. Germline CDR1 SGDLS, CDR2 YYNGEE. The CDR3 is made up of 16 amino acids. The DNA of the CDR3 is TGTGCCAGCAGCGTAGGGGGGTTGAGCGGGACCGGGGAGCTGTTTTTT. Translated: CASSVGGLSGTGELFF.

The rearrangement joins TRBV4-2 to TRBJ1-2, with a weak D call TRBD1 (5 bases). CDR3 length equals 16 residues. The V gene lost 0 bases and the J gene lost 2 bases, with 13 bases spanning the gap. CDR1 and CDR2 from the germline V gene are LGHNA and YNFKEQ. CDR3 sequence: CASSQDGAGWNYGYTF. For the CDR3, the DNA is TGTGCCAGCAGCCAAGATGGTGCAGGGTGGAACTATGGCTACACCTTC.

This sequence joins TRBV5-1 and TRBJ2-2, with 9 bases aligning to TRBD2. This CDR3 is built from 17 residues. CDR1 is SGHRS, CDR2 YFSETQ, per germline. The trim removed 5 bases at V and 2 bases at J, leaving 10 bases unmatched. DNA for the CDR3: TGCGCCAGCAGACGTAGCGGGAGTTCTTCAAACACCGGGGAGCTGTTTTTT. This codes for CASRRSGSSSNTGELFF.

V usage is TRBV15 and J usage is TRBJ2-1; D may match TRBD1 or TRBD2 (5 bases each). Trimming took off 5 bases at V and 0 bases at J, with 17 bases between the two ends. This CDR3 spans 17 amino acids. The germline V gene encodes CDR1 LNHNV and CDR2 YYDKDF (reference sequence). CDR3 DNA sequence: TGTGCCACCAGCCCCCCTTCGGGGCCCAGCTCCTACAATGAGCAGTTCTTC. The encoded protein is CATSPPSGPSSYNEQFF.

In DNA form, the CDR3 reads TGTGCCAGCTCTCTCCGGGGACAGGGGGAGGACATTCAGTACTTC. It encodes CASSLRGQGEDIQYF. The V gene is TRBV18, the J gene TRBJ2-4, with 11 bases matching TRBD1. The V gene end was trimmed by 6 bases and the J gene end by 8 bases; junction bases not matched to a gene: 9. This CDR3 has 15 amino acids. Germline V gives CDR1 KGHSH, CDR2 LQKENI.

The rearrangement uses TRBV5-6 and TRBJ1-3; TRBD1 is a possible D gene (5 bases). This CDR3 contains 15 residues. CDR1 is SGHDT and CDR2 is YYEEEE in the germline V gene. The V end lost 2 bases, the J end lost 0 bases, and 9 bases lay between the germline ends. Here the CDR3 DNA reads TGTGCCAGCAGCTTCGGGGGAATCTCTGGAAACACCATATATTTT. Translation: CASSFGGISGNTIYF. The full variable domain, in which reference TRBV5-6 and TRBJ1-3 provide the parts outside the CDR3, is DAGVTQSPTHLIKTRGQQVTLRCSPKSGHDTVSWYQQALGQGPQFIFQYYEEEERQRGNFPDRFSGHQFPNYSSELNVNALLLGDSALYLCASSFGGISGNTIYFGEGSWLTVV.

The chain couples TRBV5-1 to TRBJ2-5; D gene unclear. Looked up from germline, CDR1 is SGHRS and CDR2 is YFSETQ. CDR3 length: 12 amino acids. Trimming took 7 bases from V and 2 from J, leaving 9 bases between them. The CDR3 DNA reads as TGCGCCAGCTCTTCGGAGCAAGAGACCCAGTACTTC. It yields the protein CASSSEQETQYF.

The genes are TRBV7-9 and TRBJ2-1; no reliable D call. The CDR3 extends over 15 amino acids. Germline V CDR1 and CDR2: SEHNR, FQNEAQ (reference sequence). With 3 bases removed from V and 5 bases from J, the gap between germline ends came to 14 bases. In DNA, the CDR3 is TGTGCCAGCAGCTTTCCCCTTCTTAGCCACAATGAGCAGTTCTTC. Protein product: CASSFPLLSHNEQFF.

V usage is TRBV14 and J usage is TRBJ2-7, with 8 positions matching TRBD1. The CDR3 contains 15 residues. Germline V CDR1 and CDR2: SGHDN, FVKESK. The ends lost 4 bases at V and 2 bases at J; junction bases unmatched: 7. CDR3 nucleotide sequence: TGTGCCAGCAGCCCTCGGACAGGGTTTGCCTACGAGCAGTACTTC. It is translated as CASSPRTGFAYEQYF.

CDR3 DNA: TGTGCCAGCAGCTTAAGAGGGGGGAGTTCGAACACCGGGGAGCTGTTTTTT. It yields the protein CASSLRGGSSNTGELFF. V usage is TRBV13 and J usage is TRBJ2-2; D might be TRBD1 or TRBD2, each matching 6 bases. Germline V gene lookup returns CDR1 PRHDT and CDR2 FYEKMQ (reference sequence). V lost 2 bases, J lost 0 bases, and 13 bases lay in between. The CDR3 totals 17 residues. Together with reference TRBV13 and TRBJ2-2, the CDR3 gives the full variable domain: AAGVIQSPRHLIKEKRETATLKCYPIPRHDTVYWYQQGPGQDPQFLISFYEKMQSDKGSIPDRFSAQQFSDYHSELNMSSLELGDSALYFCASSLRGGSSNTGELFFGEGSRLTVL.

V is TRBV28 and J is TRBJ1-1; D gene unclear. CDR1 MDHEN and CDR2 SYDVKM come from the germline V gene. Trimming stripped 4 bases from V and 6 bases from J, with 12 bases between. The CDR3 loop spans 13 amino acids. The CDR3 DNA sequence: TGTGCCAGCAGTTCGCCATGGGGTTCTGAAGCTTTCTTT. This codes for CASSSPWGSEAFF.

The V call is TRBV29-1, the J call TRBJ1-1; D is unclear. Trimming shortened V by 1 base and J by 4 bases, and 22 bases separated the two germline ends. The CDR3 extends over 17 amino acids. Germline loops: CDR1 SQVTM, CDR2 ANQGSEA. In nucleotides, the CDR3 is TGCAGCGTTGAAGCCCGGAGACGGGCACCCCGGGGCACTGAAGCTTTCTTT. Protein sequence: CSVEARRRAPRGTEAFF.

The genes are TRBV28 and TRBJ1-5; maybe TRBD1 (6 bases). This CDR3 is 16 amino acids long. Germline V gene lookup returns CDR1 MDHEN and CDR2 SYDVKM. Trimming stripped 7 bases from V and 6 bases from J, with 22 bases between. Written as DNA, the CDR3 is TGTGCCAGCAACTTTTGGAGGATTGCGGGGGCTCAGCCCCAGCATTTT. Translating gives CASNFWRIAGAQPQHF.